This T cell receptor (beta chain) was found in a study of T cells in Graves' hyperthyroidism and ophthalmopathy. Study-wide findings and caveats: Clonotypes that were expanded in thyroid above 0.001 mostly appeared in blood too. In validation, the model predicted ophthalmopathy. These predictions came a median approximately 6.5 months before onset.

Researchers amplified the TCR beta CDR3 regions from RNA transcripts. Primed by the HTBI set, a first-round RT-PCR was run on the TCR CDR3. MiXCR, applied by TCRdb to the multiplex PCR reads, yields one record per CDR3 protein. The sample consists of more than 500,000 distinct CDR3 sequences, 46% of them appearing once. Germline V gene lookup returns CDR1 SGDLS and CDR2 YYNGEE. This CDR3 is built from 15 residues. Trimming stripped 4 bases from V and 3 bases from J, with 16 bases between. Of note for this clonotype: The antigen is undetermined.

Lactation, pregnancy, other autoimmune disease or uncontrolled infection excluded patients. Based on clinical symptoms, serum thyroxine and TRAb, thyroid ultrasound and orbital computed tomography, diagnoses were reached. The sequenced material came from peripheral blood or thyroid tissue (not recorded which). This chain uses TRBV9 with TRBJ1-1; D not certain. The sequence came from an adult woman with Graves' disease, either hyperthyroidism or ophthalmopathy (not recorded which). The CDR3 region has the DNA TGTGCCAGCAGCCTGAGCGCCGGGAAGGACACTGAAGCTTTCTTT. Protein sequence: CASSLSAGKDTEAFF.